The text below deals with one T cell receptor (beta chain). No antigen is known for it. V lost 0 bases and J 5 bases, leaving 4 bases between the germline ends. The V gene's germline CDR1 is GTSNPN and CDR2 SVGIG (reference sequence). The CDR3 runs 12 residues. DNA at 150 to 250 ng, tens of thousands of T cell genomes, went into sorted-subset replicate PCRs. The method was immunoSEQ multiplex PCR; TCRdb's version includes in-frame clones alone and lacks a portion of them. The table includes around 510,000 clones, approximately 95% detected once. The data originate from a study of shared clonotypes between healthy human individuals. General study points: In four donors, around 5% of naive CD4 clonotypes appeared in common.

The rearrangement uses TRBV30 and TRBJ1-4; no reliable D call. Sequenced material: naive CD4+ T cells sorted from blood. Subset: CD45RA+ positively selected. This clonotype was sampled from a woman aged 25 to 39 in good health. The CDR3 sequence is CAWSVQNEKLFF. The DNA for the CDR3 is TGTGCCTGGAGTGTTCAGAATGAAAAACTGTTTTTT.